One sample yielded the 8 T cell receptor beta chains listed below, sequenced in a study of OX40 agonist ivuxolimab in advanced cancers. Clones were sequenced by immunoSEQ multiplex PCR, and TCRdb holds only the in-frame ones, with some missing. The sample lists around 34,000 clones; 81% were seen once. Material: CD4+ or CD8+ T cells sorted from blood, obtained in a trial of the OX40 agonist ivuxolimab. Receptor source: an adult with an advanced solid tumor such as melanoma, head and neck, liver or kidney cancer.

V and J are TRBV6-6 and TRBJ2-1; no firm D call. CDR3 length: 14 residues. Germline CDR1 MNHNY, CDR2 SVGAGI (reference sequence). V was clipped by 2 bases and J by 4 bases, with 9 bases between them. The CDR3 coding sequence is TGTGCCAGCAGTTACAGCGAAGGTTACAATGAGCAGTTCTTC. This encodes CASSYSEGYNEQFF.

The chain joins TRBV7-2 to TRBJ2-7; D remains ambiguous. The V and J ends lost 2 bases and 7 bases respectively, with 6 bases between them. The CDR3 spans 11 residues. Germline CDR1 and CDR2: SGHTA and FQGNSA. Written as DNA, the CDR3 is TGTGCCAGCAGCTTAAGCATGGAGCAGTACTTC. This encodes CASSLSMEQYF.

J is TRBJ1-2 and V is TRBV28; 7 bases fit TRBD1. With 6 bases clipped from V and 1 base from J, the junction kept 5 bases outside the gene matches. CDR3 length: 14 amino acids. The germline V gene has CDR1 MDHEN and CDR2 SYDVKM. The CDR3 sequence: CASRTGQSNYGYTF. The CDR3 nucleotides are TGTGCCAGCAGAACGGGACAGAGTAACTATGGCTACACCTTC.

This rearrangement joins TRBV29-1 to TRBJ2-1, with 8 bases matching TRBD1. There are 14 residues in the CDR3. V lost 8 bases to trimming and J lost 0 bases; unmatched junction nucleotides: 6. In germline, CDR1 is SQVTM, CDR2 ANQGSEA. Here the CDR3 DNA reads TGCAGCACGGAGGGACAGGTCTCCTACAATGAGCAGTTCTTC. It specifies CSTEGQVSYNEQFF.

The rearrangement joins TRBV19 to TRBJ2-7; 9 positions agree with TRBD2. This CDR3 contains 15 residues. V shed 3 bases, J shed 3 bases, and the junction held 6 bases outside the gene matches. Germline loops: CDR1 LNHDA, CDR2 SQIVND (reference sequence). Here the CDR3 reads CASSMRASGNYEQYF. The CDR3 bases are TGTGCCAGTAGTATGCGGGCTAGCGGGAACTACGAGCAGTACTTC.

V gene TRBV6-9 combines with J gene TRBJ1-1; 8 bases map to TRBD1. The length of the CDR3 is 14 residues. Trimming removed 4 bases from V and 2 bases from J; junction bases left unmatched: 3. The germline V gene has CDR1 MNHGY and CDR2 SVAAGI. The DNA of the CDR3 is TGTGCCAGCAGTTCACCAGGGGGCAACACTGAAGCTTTCTTT. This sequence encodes CASSSPGGNTEAFF.

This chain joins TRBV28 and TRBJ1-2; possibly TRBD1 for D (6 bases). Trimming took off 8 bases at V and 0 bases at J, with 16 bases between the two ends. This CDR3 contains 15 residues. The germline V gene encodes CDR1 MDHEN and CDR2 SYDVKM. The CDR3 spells CASFDRGITNYGYTF. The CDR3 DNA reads TGTGCCAGCTTCGATAGGGGGATCACTAACTATGGCTACACCTTC.

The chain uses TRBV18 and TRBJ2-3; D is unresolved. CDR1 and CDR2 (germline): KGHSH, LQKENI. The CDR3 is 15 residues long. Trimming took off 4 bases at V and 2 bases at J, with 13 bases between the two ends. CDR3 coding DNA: TGTGCCAGCTCACGGGGTGGCTCCTTCACAGATACGCAGTATTTT. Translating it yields CASSRGGSFTDTQYF.